This TCR beta chain was retrieved from a study of a mutant IDH1 vaccine in newly diagnosed glioma. TCRdb's copy holds only in-frame clones and misses some; the assay was immunoSEQ multiplex PCR. The table shows 30,000 to 45,000 clones, with approximately 80% occurring only once. This clone was detected a few times. The antigen is not known. Time point given: week 5, during vaccination. Each dose of the vaccine consisted of 300 ug of mutant IDH1 20-mer peptide, with topical imiquimod. This CDR3 has 15 amino acids. Germline loops: CDR1 SEHNR, CDR2 FQNEAQ (reference sequence). V lost 8 bases and J 5 bases, leaving 18 bases between the germline ends.

The sequence came from a man aged 35 to 55 with glioma. The rearrangement uses TRBV7-9 and TRBJ2-2; the D gene is possibly TRBD1 (6 bases). Specimen: PBMCs, collected from a glioma patient whose treatment included an IDH1 peptide vaccine. CDR3 loop: CASGTIGQTTGELFF. The CDR3 coding sequence is TGTGCCAGCGGAACGATTGGACAGACGACCGGGGAGCTGTTTTTT.